The 24 T cell receptor beta chains presented below share a single source sample, sequenced in a study of T-cell memory formation after mild COVID-19. TCRdb re-called the 5' RACE reads with MiXCR, one entry per CDR3 protein. Of approximately 260,000 distinct CDR3 sequences in the sample, 16% were seen once. Sequencing was performed on PBMCs or a T cell subset sorted from them (not recorded which). These receptors were collected from a man aged 18-30 years who had mild COVID-19 (a few samples of this study predate the infection). Cell type and time point are not known.

In its sample, this clonotype was seen many times. The J gene is TRBJ1-2, the V gene TRBV3-1; D remains unclear. V lost 2 bases and J 6 bases, leaving 7 bases between the germline ends. Per the germline V gene, CDR1 is LGHDT and CDR2 is YNNKEL (reference sequence). The CDR3 totals 12 residues. In nucleotides, the CDR3 is TGTGCCAGCAGCCAATACCGGAATGGCTACACCTTC. The encoded protein is CASSQYRNGYTF.

In this sample, this clonotype turned up a few times. The chain is built from TRBV6-6 and TRBJ1-1, with 7 bases lining up with TRBD1. Germline-derived CDR1 and CDR2 are MNHNY and SVGAGI (reference sequence). V lost 8 bases, J lost 4 bases, and 10 bases stayed unmatched. This CDR3 region has 14 residues. This CDR3 reads CASGASTGATEAFF. CDR3 DNA sequence: TGTGCCAGCGGGGCATCCACAGGGGCCACTGAAGCTTTCTTT.

A single count supports this clonotype. The chain is built from TRBV2 and TRBJ2-3; a weak D match, TRBD2 (5 bases). V was trimmed by 1 base and J by 3 bases, leaving 8 bases between them. This CDR3 region has 14 residues. CDR1 is SNHLY and CDR2 is FYNNEI in the germline V gene. CDR3 coding DNA: TGTGCCAGCAGTGAAGGGGCGGGTACAGATACGCAGTATTTT. Residues: CASSEGAGTDTQYF.

The chain combines TRBV20-1 with TRBJ1-1, with a weak D call TRBD1 (5 bases). Germline V gene data show CDR1 as DFQATT and CDR2 as SNEGSKA (reference sequence). The CDR3 has 13 amino acids. V was trimmed by 1 base and J by 1 base, leaving 7 bases between them. The CDR3 sequence is CSARAGGNTEAFF. CDR3 bases: TGCAGTGCTAGAGCTGGGGGGAACACTGAAGCTTTCTTT.

This clonotype was found a few times. This rearrangement joins TRBV5-6 to TRBJ1-2; maybe TRBD1 (5 bases). The CDR3 spans 13 residues. Looked up from germline, CDR1 is SGHDT and CDR2 is YYEEEE. V was cut by 6 bases and J by 0 bases, with 9 bases left in between. The CDR3 bases are TGTGCCAGCACTACGGGGGCTAACTATGGCTACACCTTC. Translating gives CASTTGANYGYTF.

This clonotype has a handful of counts. The V gene is TRBV6-2 or TRBV6-3, the J gene TRBJ1-1; D gene ambiguous. This CDR3 contains 13 residues. Looked up from germline, CDR1 is MNHEY and CDR2 is SVGEGT. Trimming cost V 6 bases and J 1 base, with 9 bases left between them. CDR3 amino acids: CASSVDWNTEAFF. DNA for the CDR3: TGTGCCAGCAGCGTCGACTGGAACACTGAAGCTTTCTTT.

In this sample, this clonotype turned up a few times. The chain has TRBV5-1 and TRBJ1-2, with D perhaps TRBD1 (5 bases). The CDR3 totals 14 residues. The germline V and J ends were trimmed by 4 bases and 4 bases, with 14 bases remaining between them. The V gene's germline CDR1 is SGHRS and CDR2 YFSETQ. CDR3 coding DNA: TGCGCCAGCAGCACGCAGGGCGGCGGCTATGGCTACACCTTC. As protein: CASSTQGGGYGYTF.

This clonotype appeared a few times. This chain uses TRBV7-9 with TRBJ2-3; 9 bases are a match to TRBD2. There are 15 residues in the CDR3. CDR1 is SEHNR, CDR2 FQNEAQ, per germline (reference sequence). The ends lost 2 bases at V and 6 bases at J; junction bases unmatched: 6. CDR3 nucleotide sequence: TGTGCCAGCAGCTTATGGCGGGGGGGCCTGGATACGCAGTATTTT. Its protein product is CASSLWRGGLDTQYF.

This clonotype has more than one count but fewer than ten. The V call is TRBV5-5, the J call TRBJ2-3; 10 bases line up with TRBD1. The CDR3 covers 15 residues. Germline loops: CDR1 SGHKS, CDR2 YYEKEE (reference sequence). J gave up 4 bases and V 6 bases, and 8 bases lay outside the gene matches. CDR3 nucleotide sequence: TGTGCCAGCACCCCGGGACAGGGGAGAGCAGATACGCAGTATTTT. Translated: CASTPGQGRADTQYF.

The CDR3 DNA follows: TGTGCCAGCAGTCATACTAGGGGAGCCCAGCCCCAGCATTTT. Translation: CASSHTRGAQPQHF. V is TRBV28 and J is TRBJ1-5; D may be TRBD1 (5 bases). This CDR3 has 14 residues. V was trimmed by 5 bases and J by 7 bases, leaving 15 bases between them. CDR1 is MDHEN, CDR2 SYDVKM, per germline. The full variable domain, with the rest looked up from reference TRBV28 and TRBJ1-5, is DVKVTQSSRYLVKRTGEKVFLECVQDMDHENMFWYRQDPGLGLRLIYFSYDVKMKEKGDIPEGYSVSREKKERFSLILESASTNQTSMYLCASSHTRGAQPQHFGDGTRLSIL.

The rearrangement joins TRBV7-8 to TRBJ2-3, with D possibly TRBD1 on 6 matching bases. The CDR3 length is 14 residues. The germline CDR1 and CDR2 sequences are SGHVS and FQNEAQ. V lost 7 bases, J lost 2 bases, and 13 bases lay in between. This CDR3 is CASTGTSHTDTQYF. CDR3 bases: TGTGCCAGCACGGGGACATCCCACACAGATACGCAGTATTTT.

The gene calls are TRBV6-2 or TRBV6-3 and TRBJ2-3; possibly TRBD1 or TRBD2 for D (5 bases each). Germline lookup yields CDR1 MNHEY and CDR2 SVGEGT. V shed 6 bases and J shed 6 bases, with 16 bases lying between them. CDR3 length: 14 amino acids. The CDR3 protein is CASSGAPPSDTQYF. The CDR3 DNA sequence: TGTGCCAGCAGCGGGGCCCCTCCGAGCGATACGCAGTATTTT.

This clonotype was seen a handful of times. This chain connects TRBV7-2 to TRBJ2-1, with D unclear. The germline V and J ends were trimmed by 8 bases and 3 bases, with 17 bases remaining between them. There are 15 residues in the CDR3. Per the germline V gene, CDR1 is SGHTA and CDR2 is FQGNSA. CDR3 nucleotide sequence: TGTGCCAGCGCACTAAGCGTGGCAGACTACAATGAGCAGTTCTTC. This translates into CASALSVADYNEQFF. Full variable domain (remainder filled in from reference TRBV7-2 and TRBJ2-1): GAGVSQSPSNKVTEKGKDVELRCDPISGHTALYWYRQSLGQGLEFLIYFQGNSAPDKSGLPSDRFSAERTGGSVSTLTIQRTQQEDSAVYLCASALSVADYNEQFFGPGTRLTVL.

The chain uses TRBV7-2 and TRBJ2-1; 7 bases map to TRBD2. The V gene's germline CDR1 is SGHTA and CDR2 FQGNSA. This CDR3 region has 13 residues. With 4 bases clipped from V and 10 bases from J, the junction kept 7 bases outside the gene matches. The CDR3 coding sequence is TGTGCCAGCAGCTGGGGACTACCCGAGGAGCAGTTCTTC. Translated, it gives CASSWGLPEEQFF.

The chain carries TRBV7-3 and TRBJ2-3, with D unclear. Trimming took off 5 bases at V and 4 bases at J, with 13 bases between the two ends. Germline assignment: CDR1 SGHTA and CDR2 FQGTGA. The CDR3 consists of 14 residues. DNA for the CDR3: TGTGCCAGCAGCCAAGGAGTATATGCAGATACGCAGTATTTT. Protein sequence: CASSQGVYADTQYF.

This clonotype was counted ten times or more. This chain links TRBV20-1 with TRBJ2-3, with 10 bases matching TRBD2. Germline CDR1 reads DFQATT; CDR2 reads SNEGSKA (reference sequence). The ends lost 6 bases at V and 6 bases at J; junction bases unmatched: 12. The CDR3 consists of 15 residues. This CDR3 is CSAPTASGGGDTQYF. The CDR3 coding sequence is TGCAGTGCCCCCACGGCTAGCGGGGGCGGCGATACGCAGTATTTT.

The V and J genes are TRBV9 and TRBJ2-1; D unclear. There are 13 residues in the CDR3. Germline V lookup: CDR1 SGDLS, CDR2 YYNGEE. Between the trimmed V and J ends, which lost 0 bases and 3 bases, there was a span of 4 bases. CDR3 DNA sequence: TGTGCCAGCAGCGTAGCCTACTACAATGAGCAGTTCTTC. As protein: CASSVAYYNEQFF.

The chain uses TRBV20-1 and TRBJ2-7; perhaps TRBD2 as D (5 bases). The CDR3 totals 15 residues. Trimming left V 0 bases short and J 1 base short, with 13 bases between. Germline lookup yields CDR1 DFQATT and CDR2 SNEGSKA (reference sequence). As DNA, the CDR3 is TGCAGTGCTAGAGATGGTAGAGGGCCGTCCTACGAGCAGTACTTC. Residues: CSARDGRGPSYEQYF.

This chain links TRBV5-1 with TRBJ2-5; D is possibly TRBD1 or TRBD2 (5 bases each). The CDR3 has 15 residues. The germline V gene encodes CDR1 SGHRS and CDR2 YFSETQ. V was clipped by 4 bases and J by 5 bases, with 18 bases between them. The CDR3 spells CASSHDGAPGETQYF. CDR3 bases: TGCGCCAGCAGCCACGACGGGGCCCCTGGGGAGACCCAGTACTTC.

This clonotype showed up just a few times. The chain links TRBV10-3 to TRBJ2-3; the match to TRBD2 covers 8 bases. Losses at the gene ends were 10 bases for V and 2 bases for J; bases not matched to a gene: 8. In germline, CDR1 is ENHRY, CDR2 SYGVKD. The CDR3 is 14 residues long. CDR3 region: CATLLADFTDTQYF. CDR3 DNA sequence: TGTGCCACCTTACTAGCGGATTTCACAGATACGCAGTATTTT.

This clonotype was recorded a few times. The gene calls are TRBV5-1 and TRBJ2-1; D is unresolved. Per the germline V gene, CDR1 is SGHRS and CDR2 is YFSETQ. V was clipped by 4 bases and J by 5 bases, with 19 bases between them. The CDR3 has 16 amino acids. The CDR3 spells CASSTRSGGDNNEQFF. DNA of the CDR3: TGCGCCAGCAGCACCAGATCCGGTGGGGATAACAATGAGCAGTTCTTC.

There are a few counts of this clonotype. The chain couples TRBV7-8 to TRBJ1-2, with TRBD1 matching over 7 bases. The CDR3 covers 13 residues. V was pared by 5 bases and J by 6 bases, with 6 bases of the junction left unmatched. Looked up from germline, CDR1 is SGHVS and CDR2 is FQNEAQ. The CDR3 region has the DNA TGTGCCAGCAGCCAGGACAGGATAAATGGCTACACCTTC. It yields the protein CASSQDRINGYTF.

The rearrangement uses TRBV20-1 and TRBJ2-7; no firm D call. V lost 3 bases and J lost 3, with 21 bases in between. Germline CDR1 and CDR2: DFQATT and SNEGSKA (reference sequence). The CDR3 has 16 amino acids. The CDR3 is CSARDPRMTAYYEQYF. The CDR3 bases are TGCAGTGCTAGGGATCCTCGAATGACCGCTTACTACGAGCAGTACTTC.

This rearrangement joins TRBV6-2 or TRBV6-3 to TRBJ2-3; 8 nucleotides match TRBD2. This CDR3 is 11 amino acids long. V dropped 10 bases and J dropped 13; count of bases not matched to a gene: 10. Germline V gives CDR1 MNHEY, CDR2 SVGEGT. CDR3 DNA sequence: TGTGCCACCCTCCGGGGGGGCCGGGAGTATTTT. Translation: CATLRGGREYF.